The rows below give T cell receptor beta chains drawn from one sample of a study of blood T cell repertoires in COVID-19. The protocol was immunoSEQ multiplex PCR, while the TCRdb copy is restricted to in-frame clones and leaves out a portion. The sample has some 340,000 clones, 90% to 95% seen once. Sample: PBMCs or T cells enriched from blood (not recorded which). The receptors shown here come from a woman younger than 45 who had been exposed to COVID-19. The CDR3 runs from the conserved cysteine through the conserved F or W. Fields, in order: V gene, J gene, CDR3 protein.

>TRBV5-1|TRBJ2-7
CASSWGQHYEQYF
>TRBV30|TRBJ1-3
CAWNRAGNTIYF
>TRBV5-4|TRBJ1-6
CASSYNDRANSPLHF
>TRBV20-1|TRBJ2-7
CSASRQGAGEQYF
>TRBV7-9|TRBJ1-2
CASSLAGQVANYGYTF
>TRBV5-1|TRBJ1-3
CASSRTGSGNTIYF
>TRBV7-8|TRBJ2-4
CASSLTGDREMAKNIQYF
>TRBV27|TRBJ1-4
CASSLGSGVEKLFF
>TRBV5-6|TRBJ1-2
CASSYGTVGGYTF
>TRBV9|TRBJ1-3
CVSSVGPGSVAGNTIYF
>TRBV6-5|TRBJ1-6
CASSYTTGGDSPLHF
>TRBV4-3|TRBJ1-1
CASSQDDIQLNTEAFF
>TRBV7-8|TRBJ1-5
CASSLAGGGGQPQHF
>TRBV11-3|TRBJ2-3
CASSTRSGGAIDTQYF
>TRBV5-4|TRBJ1-3
CASSSQGTGNTIYF
>TRBV29-1|TRBJ2-7
CSVVPLAGGLEQYF
>TRBV18|TRBJ1-2
CASSQGQGNYGYTF
>TRBV25-1|TRBJ1-1
CASSVRTDTEAFF
>TRBV6-4|TRBJ1-2
CASSTVNYGYTF
>TRBV5-4|TRBJ1-2
CASKDRVANYGYTF
>TRBV3-1/TRBV3-2|TRBJ2-7
CASSHPGQRTYEQYF
>TRBV15|TRBJ1-5
CATSRTLDSYSNQPQHF
>TRBV10-3|TRBJ1-6
CAIMRETYNSPLHF
>TRBV1|TRBJ1-6
CTSSQEHSSSPLHF
>TRBV5-6|TRBJ1-2
CASSLAGSYGYTF
>TRBV5-6|TRBJ1-2
CASRLQGYGYTF